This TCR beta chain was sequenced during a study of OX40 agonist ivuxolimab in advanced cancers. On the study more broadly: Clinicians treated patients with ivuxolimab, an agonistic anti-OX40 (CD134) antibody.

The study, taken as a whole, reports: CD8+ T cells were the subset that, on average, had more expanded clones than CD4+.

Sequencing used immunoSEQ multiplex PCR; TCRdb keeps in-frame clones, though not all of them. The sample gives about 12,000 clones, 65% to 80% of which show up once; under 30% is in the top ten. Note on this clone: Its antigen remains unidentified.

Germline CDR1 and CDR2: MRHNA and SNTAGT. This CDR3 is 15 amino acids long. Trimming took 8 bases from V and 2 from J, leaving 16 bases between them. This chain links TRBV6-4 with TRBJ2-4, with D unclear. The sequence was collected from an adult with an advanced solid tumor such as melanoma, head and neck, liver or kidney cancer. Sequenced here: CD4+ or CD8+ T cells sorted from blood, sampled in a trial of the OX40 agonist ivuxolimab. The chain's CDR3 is CASLDPPRPKNIQYF. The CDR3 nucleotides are TGTGCCAGCTTAGACCCACCCCGACCCAAAAACATTCAGTACTTC.